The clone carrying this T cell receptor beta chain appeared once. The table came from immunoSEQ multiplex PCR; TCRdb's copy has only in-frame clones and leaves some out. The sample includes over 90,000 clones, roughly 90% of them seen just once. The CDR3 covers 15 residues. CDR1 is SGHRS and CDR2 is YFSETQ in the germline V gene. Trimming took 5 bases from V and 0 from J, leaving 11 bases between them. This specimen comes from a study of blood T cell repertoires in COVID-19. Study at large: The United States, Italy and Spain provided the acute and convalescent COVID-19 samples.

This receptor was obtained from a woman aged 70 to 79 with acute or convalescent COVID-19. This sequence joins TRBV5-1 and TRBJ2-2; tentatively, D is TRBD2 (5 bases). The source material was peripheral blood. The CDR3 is CASRGRAANTGELFF. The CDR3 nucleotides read TGCGCCAGCAGGGGGAGAGCAGCGAACACCGGGGAGCTGTTTTTT.